The clone carrying this TCR beta chain was observed at least ten times. Antigen unknown. A sample-barcoded 5' primer and a J-beta primer mix were used in a second PCR of roughly 7 to 12 cycles. TCRdb called the 5' RACE reads again in MiXCR, with one record for every CDR3 protein. The sample has about 1.7 million distinct CDR3 sequences, 28% seen once. The sample originates from a study of blood T cells in healthy people across ages. Points from the study as a whole: Since the PBMCs were unsorted, naive and antigen-experienced cells could not be conclusively compared. It was the long-lived donors that had more naive CD4+ cells and higher diversity than aged donors.

Healthy Caucasian individuals from Russia aged about 6 to 95 were enrolled as donors. Specimen: blood. The clonotype originates from a woman aged 30 to 39 in good health.

CDR3 amino acids: CASSSTRTDYQETQYF. The CDR3 DNA reads as TGTGCCAGCAGCTCAACACGGACAGATTACCAAGAGACCCAGTACTTC. This chain joins TRBV14 and TRBJ2-5; weak D call: TRBD1 (6 bases). Trimming took 5 bases from V and 0 from J, leaving 16 bases between them. Germline V gene data show CDR1 as SGHDN and CDR2 as FVKESK. The CDR3 extends over 16 amino acids.